One sample yielded the 2 T cell receptor beta chains listed below, sequenced in a study of PD-L1 blockade in urothelial cancer. Produced via immunoSEQ multiplex PCR; TCRdb's table is partial and in-frame only. Of about 100,000 clones listed, 70% to 85% are singletons. Source: PBMCs, taken around atezolizumab (anti-PD-L1) treatment. The receptors originated from a man aged 50-59 years with urothelial cancer.

This chain links TRBV28 with TRBJ2-3, with D perhaps TRBD1 (7 bases). Deletions cut 5 bases from V and 4 bases from J, with 25 bases between. This CDR3 has 18 residues. The germline CDR1 and CDR2 sequences are MDHEN and SYDVKM. This chain's CDR3 is CASSQTHGGRGEADTQYF. The CDR3 DNA sequence: TGTGCCAGCAGTCAGACCCACGGGGGCAGGGGGGAGGCAGATACGCAGTATTTT.

The chain combines TRBV30 with TRBJ1-2; 7 positions match TRBD1. CDR3 length: 14 amino acids. Germline loops: CDR1 GTSNPN, CDR2 SVGIG (reference sequence). The V gene end was trimmed by 0 bases and the J gene end by 4 bases; junction bases not matched to a gene: 5. The CDR3 nucleotides are TGTGCCTGGAGTGTTCAGGGGGTAGGCTATGGCTACACCTTC. Protein: CAWSVQGVGYGYTF.